Listed below are T cell receptor beta chains from one sample, sequenced in a study of PD-1 blockade in classical Hodgkin lymphoma. Method: immunoSEQ multiplex PCR; TCRdb's copy keeps in-frame clones and lacks some. Altogether about 38,000 clones are present, 77% being singletons, with the ten largest covering more than 8%. The source was peripheral blood mononuclear cells (PBMCs), collected before the fourth cycle of nivolumab. These receptors were obtained from a human donor with classical Hodgkin lymphoma. CDR3s leave out the opening cysteine and the closing phenylalanine or tryptophan. Each record gives: J gene, CDR3 length, V gene, CDR3 protein.

>TRBJ1-3|11|TRBV11-2
ASSSPPGNTIY
>TRBJ2-5|14|TRBV9
ASSDTQGTRGETQY
>TRBJ2-7|13|TRBV28
ASRRDRGITYEQY
>TRBJ1-1|14|TRBV4-2
ASSQVGTGRTTEAF
>TRBJ1-4|10|TRBV7-9
ASREERGELF
>TRBJ1-2|13|TRBV19
ASSVPGRLNYGYT
>TRBJ2-3|14|TRBV4-3
ASSQTSGGGTDTQY
>TRBJ2-3|12|TRBV10-3
AIRTSGDWDTQY
>TRBJ2-3|10|TRBV5-1
ASSLVGDTQY
>TRBJ1-2|15|TRBV5-5
ASSLDSSGGAEAGYT
>TRBJ2-7|12|TRBV5-1
ASSLAVGAYEQY
>TRBJ2-3|13|TRBV5-6
ASSLDRTYTDTQY
>TRBJ2-3|12|TRBV19
ASRESPSTDTQY
>TRBJ1-1|11|TRBV7-3
ASSLDSNTEAF
>TRBJ2-3|12|TRBV18
ASSPSSHTDTQY
>TRBJ2-1|12|TRBV11-3
ASSFGRDYNEQF
>TRBJ2-3|12|TRBV5-5
ASSLEGFTDTQY
>TRBJ2-5|12|TRBV28
ASSYGGPKETQY